The clone carrying this T cell receptor (beta chain) was counted at least ten times. The antigen is undetermined. The entry originates in a study of identical twins. Study-wide points: Abundant cord blood beta clonotypes carried fewer insertions; memory repertoires showed none. For out-of-frame alpha sequences shared by twins, low generation probability was in excess.

Everyone who donated was a healthy Caucasian. TCRdb analysed the 5' RACE reads with MiXCR anew, one entry per CDR3 protein. The sample has 250,000 to 300,000 distinct CDR3 sequences, roughly 8.6% seen once; the top ten hold about 7.1%. The data also belong to a second study, concerning yellow fever vaccine responses in identical twins.

This receptor was taken from a woman between 18 and 29 years old in good health. Source material: CD8+ T cells sorted from blood.

The CDR3 is CASSLLAGELDTQYF. CDR3 nucleotides: TGTGCCAGCAGCTTACTAGCGGGAGAGCTAGATACGCAGTATTTT. The chain links TRBV7-8 to TRBJ2-3, with 10 bases that match TRBD2. The CDR3 has 15 residues. Germline loops: CDR1 SGHVS, CDR2 FQNEAQ. Unmatched junction bases numbered 4, after V lost 2 bases and J lost 5 bases.